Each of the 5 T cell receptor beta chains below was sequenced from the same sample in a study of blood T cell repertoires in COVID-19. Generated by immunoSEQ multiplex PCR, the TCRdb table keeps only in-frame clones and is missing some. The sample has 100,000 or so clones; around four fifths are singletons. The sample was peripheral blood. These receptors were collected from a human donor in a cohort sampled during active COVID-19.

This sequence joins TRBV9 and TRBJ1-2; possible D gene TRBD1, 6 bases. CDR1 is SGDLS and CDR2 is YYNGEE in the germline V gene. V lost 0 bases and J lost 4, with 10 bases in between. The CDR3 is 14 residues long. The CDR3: CASSVGTGTYGYTF. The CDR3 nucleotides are TGTGCCAGCAGCGTAGGTACAGGGACCTATGGCTACACCTTC.

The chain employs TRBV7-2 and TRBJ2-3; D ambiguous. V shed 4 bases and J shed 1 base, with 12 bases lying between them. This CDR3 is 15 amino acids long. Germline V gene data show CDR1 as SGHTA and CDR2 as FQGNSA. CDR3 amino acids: CASSSLHFGTDTQYF. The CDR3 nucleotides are TGTGCCAGCAGCTCCCTGCACTTTGGCACAGATACGCAGTATTTT.

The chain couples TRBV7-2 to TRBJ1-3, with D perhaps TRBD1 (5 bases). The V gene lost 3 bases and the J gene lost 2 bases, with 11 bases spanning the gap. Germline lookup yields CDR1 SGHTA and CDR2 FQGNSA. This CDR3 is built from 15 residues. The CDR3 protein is CASSLDKLAGNTIYF. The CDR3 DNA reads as TGTGCCAGCAGCTTGGACAAGTTGGCTGGAAACACCATATATTTT.

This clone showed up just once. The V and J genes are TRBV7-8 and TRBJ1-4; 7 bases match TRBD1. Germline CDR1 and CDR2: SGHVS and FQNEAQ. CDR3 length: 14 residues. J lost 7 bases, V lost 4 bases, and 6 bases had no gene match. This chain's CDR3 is CASSSQGLGEKLFF. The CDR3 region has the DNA TGTGCCAGCAGCTCACAGGGGTTGGGTGAAAAACTGTTTTTT.

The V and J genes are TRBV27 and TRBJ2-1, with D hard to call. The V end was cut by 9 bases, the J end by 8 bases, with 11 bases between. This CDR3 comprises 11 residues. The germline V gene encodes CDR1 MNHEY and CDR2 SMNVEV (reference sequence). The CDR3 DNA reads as TGTGCCAGTCTAAAGCACCATGAGCAGTTCTTC. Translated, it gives CASLKHHEQFF.